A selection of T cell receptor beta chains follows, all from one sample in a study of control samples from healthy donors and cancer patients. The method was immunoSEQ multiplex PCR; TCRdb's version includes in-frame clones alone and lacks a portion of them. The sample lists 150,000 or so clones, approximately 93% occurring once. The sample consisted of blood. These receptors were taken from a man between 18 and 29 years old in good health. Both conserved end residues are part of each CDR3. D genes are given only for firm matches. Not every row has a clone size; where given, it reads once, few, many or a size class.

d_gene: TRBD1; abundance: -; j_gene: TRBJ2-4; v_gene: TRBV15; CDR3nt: TGTGCCACCAGCAGAGTCCGGACAGGGGCAGGGGATAACATTCAGTACTTC; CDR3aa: CATSRVRTGAGDNIQYF
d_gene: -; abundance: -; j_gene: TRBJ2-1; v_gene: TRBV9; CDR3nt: TGTGCCAGCAGCCTCAACCCCTCTGTGGCATCCGGTGAGCAGTTCTTC; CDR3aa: CASSLNPSVASGEQFF
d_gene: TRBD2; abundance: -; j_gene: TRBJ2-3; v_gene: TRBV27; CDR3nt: TGTGCCAGCAGTTTATTGCGGGAGGGCACAGATACGCAGTATTTT; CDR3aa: CASSLLREGTDTQYF
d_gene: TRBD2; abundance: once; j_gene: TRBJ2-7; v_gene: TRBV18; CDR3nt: TGTGCCAGCTCACCACCGGGTCTAGCGGGGGTCTCCTACGAGCAGTACTTC; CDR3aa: CASSPPGLAGVSYEQYF
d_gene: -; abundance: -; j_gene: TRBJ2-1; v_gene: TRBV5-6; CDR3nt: TGTGCCAGCAGCCCGGAGCCCGGGCTCTACAATGAGCAGTTCTTC; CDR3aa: CASSPEPGLYNEQFF
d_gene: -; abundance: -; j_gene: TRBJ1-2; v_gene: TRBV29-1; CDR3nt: TGCAGCGTGCCTAACAGGGTTCGATATGGCTACACCTTC; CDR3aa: CSVPNRVRYGYTF
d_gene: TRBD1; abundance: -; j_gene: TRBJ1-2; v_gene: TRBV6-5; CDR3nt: TGTGCCAGCAGTTCACAGGGGGCGTATGGCTACACCTTC; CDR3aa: CASSSQGAYGYTF
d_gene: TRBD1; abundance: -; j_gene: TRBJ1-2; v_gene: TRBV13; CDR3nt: TGTGCCAGCAGCCAGGACAGGGGGCGTGATGGCTACACCTTC; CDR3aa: CASSQDRGRDGYTF
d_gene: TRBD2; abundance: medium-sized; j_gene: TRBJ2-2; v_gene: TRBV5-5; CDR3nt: TGTGCCAGCAGCGCCGAACTAGCGGGGGATGGTACCGGGGAGCTGTTTTTT; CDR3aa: CASSAELAGDGTGELFF
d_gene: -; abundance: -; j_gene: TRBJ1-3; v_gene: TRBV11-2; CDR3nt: TGTGCCAGCAGCCCCGCAGGCCAAACTGGAAACACCATATATTTT; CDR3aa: CASSPAGQTGNTIYF
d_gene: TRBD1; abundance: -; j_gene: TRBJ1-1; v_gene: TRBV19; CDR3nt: TGTGCCACCTCCTTCCCGGACAGGGGGAAAGCTTTCTTT; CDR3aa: CATSFPDRGKAFF
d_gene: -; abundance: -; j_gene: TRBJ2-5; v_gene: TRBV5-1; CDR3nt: TGCGCCAGCGAACCCTCGGGACTCCGGGAGACCCAGTACTTC; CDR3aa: CASEPSGLRETQYF
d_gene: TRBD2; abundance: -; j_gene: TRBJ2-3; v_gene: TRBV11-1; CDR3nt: TGTGCCAGCAGCCTCAGGCTAGCGGGGTCCCTAGATACGCAGTATTTT; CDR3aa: CASSLRLAGSLDTQYF
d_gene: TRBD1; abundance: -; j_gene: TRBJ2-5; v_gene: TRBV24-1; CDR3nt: TGTGCCACCAGTGGTATCGCCGTCAAACCAGGGGGTTGGGCCCAAGAGACCCAGTACTTC; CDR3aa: CATSGIAVKPGGWAQETQYF
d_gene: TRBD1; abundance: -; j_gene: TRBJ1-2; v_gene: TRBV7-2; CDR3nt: TGTGCCAGCAGTCCGGGACAGGGATTTTGGTCGCCGAGAGGCTACACCTTC; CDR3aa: CASSPGQGFWSPRGYTF
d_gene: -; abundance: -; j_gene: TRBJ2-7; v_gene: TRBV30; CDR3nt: TGTGCCTGGAGTGTACGTAGGACATTCTCATCCTACGAGCAGTACTTC; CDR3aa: CAWSVRRTFSSYEQYF
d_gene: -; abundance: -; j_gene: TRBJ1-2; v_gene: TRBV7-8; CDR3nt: TGTGCCAGCAGCTTAGGTCTCCGGACTAACTATGGCTACACCTTC; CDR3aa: CASSLGLRTNYGYTF
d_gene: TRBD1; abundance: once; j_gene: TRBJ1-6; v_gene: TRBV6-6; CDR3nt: TGTGCCAGCAGTCGCAGCCGGGACAGGGGCTATTCACCCCTCCACTTT; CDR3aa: CASSRSRDRGYSPLHF
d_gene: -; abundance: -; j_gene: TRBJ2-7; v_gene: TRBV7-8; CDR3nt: TGTGCCAGCAGCCCGGCTAGGGACGGGGAAACAACCTACGAGCAGTACTTC; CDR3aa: CASSPARDGETTYEQYF
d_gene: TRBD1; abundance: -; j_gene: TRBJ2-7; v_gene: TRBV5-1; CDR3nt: TGCGCCAGCAGCTTGGGAGACAGGGGCGCCGAGCAGTACTTC; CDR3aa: CASSLGDRGAEQYF
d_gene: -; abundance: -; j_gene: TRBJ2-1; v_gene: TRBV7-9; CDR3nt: TGTGCCAGCAGCCCGTCCGGGGGAGGACCGAGCTCCTACAATGAGCAGTTCTTC; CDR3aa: CASSPSGGGPSSYNEQFF
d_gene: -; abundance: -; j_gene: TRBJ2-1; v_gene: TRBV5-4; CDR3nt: TGTGCCAGCAGCTTGACGGAGTTTCGGAGCGGGGAGCAGTTCTTC; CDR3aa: CASSLTEFRSGEQFF
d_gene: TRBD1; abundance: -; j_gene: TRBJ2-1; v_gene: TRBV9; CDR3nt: TGTGCCAGCAATGAGGGGGCGCCCTACAATGAGCAGTTCTTC; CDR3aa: CASNEGAPYNEQFF
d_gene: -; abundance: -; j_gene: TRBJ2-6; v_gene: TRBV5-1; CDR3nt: TGCGCCAGCAGCTTGGAGGCGGGGCTTACTGGGGCCAACGTCCTGACTTTC; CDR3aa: CASSLEAGLTGANVLTF
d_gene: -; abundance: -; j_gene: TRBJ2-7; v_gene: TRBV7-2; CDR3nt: TGTGCCAGCAGCTCCCCAGGGTTTCCCTACGAGCAGTACTTC; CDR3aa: CASSSPGFPYEQYF
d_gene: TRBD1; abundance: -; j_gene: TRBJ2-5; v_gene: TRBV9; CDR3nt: TGTGCCAGCACCCGGACAGGGGGCGCCGGAGAGACCCAGTACTTC; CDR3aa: CASTRTGGAGETQYF
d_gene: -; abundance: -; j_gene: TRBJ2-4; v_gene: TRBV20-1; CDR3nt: TGCAGTGCTAGTGGGCTGAACATTCAGTACTTC; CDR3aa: CSASGLNIQYF
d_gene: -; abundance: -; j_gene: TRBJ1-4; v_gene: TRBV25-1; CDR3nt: TGTGCCAGCAGTGAGTGGGGAGATAATGAAAAACTGTTTTTT; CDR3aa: CASSEWGDNEKLFF
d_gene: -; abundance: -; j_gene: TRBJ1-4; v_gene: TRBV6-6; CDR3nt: TGTGCCAGCAGTTACGAAGGGGTGACTAATGAAAAACTGTTTTTT; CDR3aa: CASSYEGVTNEKLFF
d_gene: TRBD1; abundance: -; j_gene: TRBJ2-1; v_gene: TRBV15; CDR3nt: TGTGCCACCAGCCGGGCAAACCGGGACAGGGGGTACGAGCAGTTCTTC; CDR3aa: CATSRANRDRGYEQFF
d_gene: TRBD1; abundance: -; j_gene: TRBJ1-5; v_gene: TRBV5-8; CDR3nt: TGTGCCAGCAGCCGAAACGAGGGGGCAAGCCATCAGCCCCAGCATTTT; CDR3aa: CASSRNEGASHQPQHF
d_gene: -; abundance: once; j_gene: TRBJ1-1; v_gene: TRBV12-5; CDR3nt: TGTGCTAGTGGTTCCCCCACTTCAGGTTACACTGAAGCTTTCTTT; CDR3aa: CASGSPTSGYTEAFF
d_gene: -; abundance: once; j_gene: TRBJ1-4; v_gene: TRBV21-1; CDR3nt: TGTGCCAGCAACGGGGGCAAAAGGGAAAAACTGTTTTTT; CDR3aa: CASNGGKREKLFF
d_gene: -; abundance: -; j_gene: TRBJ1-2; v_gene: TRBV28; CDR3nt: TGTGCCAGCAGTCCCCCGGCGGGAGGGAACTATGGCTACACCTTC; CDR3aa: CASSPPAGGNYGYTF
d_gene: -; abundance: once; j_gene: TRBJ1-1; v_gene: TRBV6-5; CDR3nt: TGTGCCAGCCGACGACATTCAGTGGCTTTCTTT; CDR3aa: CASRRHSVAFF
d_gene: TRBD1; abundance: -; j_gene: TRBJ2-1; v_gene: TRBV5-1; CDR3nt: TGCGCCAGCAGCTTAAACAGGGGGCTTTTTGATGAGCAGTTCTTC; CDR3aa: CASSLNRGLFDEQFF
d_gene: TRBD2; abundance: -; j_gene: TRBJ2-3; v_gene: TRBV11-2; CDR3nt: TGTGCCAGCAGCTTTCCCGCGCGGGGGGCGATTAGTAGCACAGATACGCAGTATTTT; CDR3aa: CASSFPARGAISSTDTQYF
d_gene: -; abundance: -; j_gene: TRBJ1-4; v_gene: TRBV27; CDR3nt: TGTGCCAGCAGTCCGACTCCGAGGGATGGAGAAAAACTGTTTTTT; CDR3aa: CASSPTPRDGEKLFF
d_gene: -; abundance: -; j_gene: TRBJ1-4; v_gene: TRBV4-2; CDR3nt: TGTGCCAGCAGCCAAGATGTATTTCGAGAACAGACGGAGAAATGGGAAAAACTGTTTTTT; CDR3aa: CASSQDVFREQTEKWEKLFF
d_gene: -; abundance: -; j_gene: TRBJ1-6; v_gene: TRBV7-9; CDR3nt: TGTGCCAGCAGCTCCTCCGGGACCTACAATTCACCCCTCCACTTT; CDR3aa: CASSSSGTYNSPLHF
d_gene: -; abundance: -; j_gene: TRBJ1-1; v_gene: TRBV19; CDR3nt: TGTGCCAGTAGTATAGTTGGGGGGAACACTGAAGCTTTCTTT; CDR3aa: CASSIVGGNTEAFF
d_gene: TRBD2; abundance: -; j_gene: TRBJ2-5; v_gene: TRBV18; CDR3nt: TGTGCCAGCTCGATAACTAGCGGGGCCTCTCAAGAGACCCAGTACTTC; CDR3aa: CASSITSGASQETQYF
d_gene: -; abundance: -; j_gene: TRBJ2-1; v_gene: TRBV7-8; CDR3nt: TGTGCCAGCAGCTGGGGGATAGGGGCCGGCTACAATGAGCAGTTCTTC; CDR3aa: CASSWGIGAGYNEQFF
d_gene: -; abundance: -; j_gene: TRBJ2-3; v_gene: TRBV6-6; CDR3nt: TGTGCCAGCATCCAGGGGACAGATACGCAGTATTTT; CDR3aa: CASIQGTDTQYF
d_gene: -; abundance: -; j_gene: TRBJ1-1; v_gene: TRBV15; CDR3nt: TGTGCCACCCGAGTTTTCTCGGACACTGAAGCTTTCTTT; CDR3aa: CATRVFSDTEAFF
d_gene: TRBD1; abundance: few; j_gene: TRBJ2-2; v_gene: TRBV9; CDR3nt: TGTGCCAGCAGCGTAACAGGGGAATCGAACACCGGGGAGCTGTTTTTT; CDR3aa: CASSVTGESNTGELFF
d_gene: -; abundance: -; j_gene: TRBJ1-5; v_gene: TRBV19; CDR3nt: TGTGCCAGTAGAGGGCCGGACAGTCGACAGCCCCAGCATTTT; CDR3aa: CASRGPDSRQPQHF
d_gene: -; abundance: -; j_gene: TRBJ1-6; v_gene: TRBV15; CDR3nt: TGTGCCACCAGCAGAGAGGGGCTTGGGAATTCACCCCTCCACTTT; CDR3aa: CATSREGLGNSPLHF